This T cell receptor (beta chain) was documented in a study of siplizumab effects on memory and regulatory T cells. General observations from the study: Naive T cell populations appeared to exhibit greater diversity than memory cells and appeared to be major alloresponse contributors. The study found that siplizumab significantly reduced alloreactive sequences traceable to unstimulated CD4+ memory cells. Roughly 80-95% of dividing CD4+ or CD8+ clones were without an attributable naive or memory phenotype.

A remark on this clone: Its antigen is not known.

Each sample had roughly 10^5 TCR templates assayed. The repertoire was sequenced with immunoSEQ multiplex PCR; TCRdb's copy has only in-frame clones and lacks some. Of roughly 25,000 clones listed, around 83% were seen once; the top ten hold around 25%. This receptor was obtained from a human donor in good health. The sequenced sample was memory CD4+ T cells sorted from blood.

CDR3 nucleotides: TGTGCCAGTAGTAAGGCTAGCGGGAAAGAGACCCAGTACTTC. It translates to CASSKASGKETQYF. J is TRBJ2-5 and V is TRBV19, with 9 positions matching TRBD2. V gave up 4 bases and J gave up 3 bases; unmatched junction bases: 3. The CDR3 contains 14 residues. Germline loops: CDR1 LNHDA, CDR2 SQIVND (reference sequence).